The present TCR beta chain was sequenced within a study of blood T cell repertoires in COVID-19. The ends were cut back, 7 bases at V and 2 bases at J, with 11 bases in the middle. The CDR3 covers 13 residues. This clone has a handful of counts. Original processing methods: Cell counts per sample came from amplifying reference gene primers. TCRdb's table, derived via immunoSEQ multiplex PCR, lists solely in-frame clones and lacks some. Clone size and the V and J calls come from that table; the DNA yielded D and trimming. The repertoire holds 130,000 to 150,000 clones, with more than 75% as singletons.

Sequencing was carried out using peripheral blood. The gene calls are TRBV12-3 or TRBV12-4 and TRBJ1-2, with unresolved D. The source is a human donor with acute or convalescent COVID-19. The donor label of this sample is uncertain. The CDR3 nucleotides are TGTGCCAGCACCTGGAGGGAGAACTATGGCTACACCTTC. This sequence encodes CASTWRENYGYTF.